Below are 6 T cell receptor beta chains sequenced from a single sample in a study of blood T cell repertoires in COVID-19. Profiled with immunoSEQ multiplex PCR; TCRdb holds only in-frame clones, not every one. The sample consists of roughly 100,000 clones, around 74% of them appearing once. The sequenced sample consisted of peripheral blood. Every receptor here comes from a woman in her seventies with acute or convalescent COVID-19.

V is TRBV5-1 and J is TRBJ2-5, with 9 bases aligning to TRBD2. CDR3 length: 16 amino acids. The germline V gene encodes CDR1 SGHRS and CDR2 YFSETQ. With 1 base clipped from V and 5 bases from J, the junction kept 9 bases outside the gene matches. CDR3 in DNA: TGCGCCAGCAGCTTGATGCGCGGGGGGGGTGTGGAGACCCAGTACTTC. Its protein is CASSLMRGGGVETQYF.

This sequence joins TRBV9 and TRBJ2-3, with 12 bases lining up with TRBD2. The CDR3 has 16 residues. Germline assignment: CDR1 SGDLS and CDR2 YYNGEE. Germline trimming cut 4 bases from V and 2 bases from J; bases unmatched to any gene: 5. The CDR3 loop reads CASSTRTSGATDTQYF. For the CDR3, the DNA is TGTGCCAGCAGCACAAGGACTAGCGGGGCCACAGATACGCAGTATTTT.

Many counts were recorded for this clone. CDR3 in DNA: TGTGCCAGCAGCCCCGGACAGGGGAGTGGCTATGGCTACACCTTC. This encodes CASSPGQGSGYGYTF. This chain uses TRBV2 with TRBJ1-2, with 9 nucleotides matching TRBD1. This CDR3 comprises 15 residues. Losses at the gene ends were 6 bases for V and 4 bases for J; bases not matched to a gene: 9. Germline loops: CDR1 SNHLY, CDR2 FYNNEI.

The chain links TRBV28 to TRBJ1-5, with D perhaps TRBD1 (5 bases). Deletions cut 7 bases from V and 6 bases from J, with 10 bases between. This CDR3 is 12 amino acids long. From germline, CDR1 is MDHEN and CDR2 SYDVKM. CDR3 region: CASKGVGQPQHF. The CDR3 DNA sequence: TGTGCCAGCAAAGGGGTGGGTCAGCCCCAGCATTTT.

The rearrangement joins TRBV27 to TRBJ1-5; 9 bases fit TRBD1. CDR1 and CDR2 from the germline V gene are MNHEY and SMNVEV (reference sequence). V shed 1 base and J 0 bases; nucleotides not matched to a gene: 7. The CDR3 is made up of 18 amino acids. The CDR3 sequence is CASSLFRRTGDSNQPQHF. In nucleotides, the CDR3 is TGTGCCAGCAGTTTATTCCGAAGGACAGGGGATAGCAATCAGCCCCAGCATTTT.

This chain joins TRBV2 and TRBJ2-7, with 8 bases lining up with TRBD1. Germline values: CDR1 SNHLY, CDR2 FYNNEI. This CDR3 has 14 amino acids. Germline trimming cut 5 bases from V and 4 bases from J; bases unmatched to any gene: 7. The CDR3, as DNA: TGTGCCAGCAGTAGGGGACAGGTGTTTTACGAGCAGTACTTC. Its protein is CASSRGQVFYEQYF.